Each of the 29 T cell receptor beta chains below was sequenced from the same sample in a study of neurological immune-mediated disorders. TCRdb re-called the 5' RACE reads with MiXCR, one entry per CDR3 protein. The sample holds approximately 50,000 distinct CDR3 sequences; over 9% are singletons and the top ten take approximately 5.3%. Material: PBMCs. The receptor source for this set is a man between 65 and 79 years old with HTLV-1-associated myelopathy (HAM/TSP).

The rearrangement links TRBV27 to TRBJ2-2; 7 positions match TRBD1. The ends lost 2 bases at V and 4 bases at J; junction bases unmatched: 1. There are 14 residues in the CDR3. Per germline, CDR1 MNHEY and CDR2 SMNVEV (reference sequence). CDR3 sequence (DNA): TGTGCCAGCAGTTTAGCAGGGGGCACCGGGGAGCTGTTTTTT. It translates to CASSLAGGTGELFF.

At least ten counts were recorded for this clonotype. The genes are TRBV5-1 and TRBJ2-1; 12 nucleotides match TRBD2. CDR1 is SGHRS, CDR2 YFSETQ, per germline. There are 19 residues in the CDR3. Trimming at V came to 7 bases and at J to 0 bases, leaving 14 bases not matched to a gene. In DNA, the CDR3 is TGCGCCAGCGACCCGACCGGGACTAGCGGGCCTAGCTCCTACAATGAGCAGTTCTTC. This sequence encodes CASDPTGTSGPSSYNEQFF.

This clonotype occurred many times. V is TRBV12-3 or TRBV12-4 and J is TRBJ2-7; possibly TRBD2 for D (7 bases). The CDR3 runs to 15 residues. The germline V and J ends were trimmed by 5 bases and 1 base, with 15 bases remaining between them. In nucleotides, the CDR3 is TGTGCCAGCAGTCCCTACGGGGGGACATCCTACGAGCAGTACTTC. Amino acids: CASSPYGGTSYEQYF.

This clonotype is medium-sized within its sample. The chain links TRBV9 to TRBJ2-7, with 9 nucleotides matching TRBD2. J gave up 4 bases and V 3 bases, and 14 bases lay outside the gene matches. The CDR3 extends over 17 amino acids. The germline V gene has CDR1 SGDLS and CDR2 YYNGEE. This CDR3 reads CASSEPRGGSGSYEQYF. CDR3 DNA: TGTGCCAGCAGCGAGCCCCGCGGTGGTAGCGGGAGTTACGAGCAGTACTTC. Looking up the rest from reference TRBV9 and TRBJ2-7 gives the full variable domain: DSGVTQTPKHLITATGQRVTLRCSPRSGDLSVYWYQQSLDQGLQFLIQYYNGEERAKGNILERFSAQQFPDLHSELNLSSLELGDSALYFCASSEPRGGSGSYEQYFGPGTRLTVT.

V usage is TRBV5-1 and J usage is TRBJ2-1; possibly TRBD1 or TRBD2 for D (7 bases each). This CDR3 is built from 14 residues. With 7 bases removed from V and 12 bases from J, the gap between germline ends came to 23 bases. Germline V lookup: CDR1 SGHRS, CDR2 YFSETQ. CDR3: CASGTKGGTDTQFF. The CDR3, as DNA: TGCGCCAGCGGGACGAAGGGGGGGACAGATACGCAGTTCTTC.

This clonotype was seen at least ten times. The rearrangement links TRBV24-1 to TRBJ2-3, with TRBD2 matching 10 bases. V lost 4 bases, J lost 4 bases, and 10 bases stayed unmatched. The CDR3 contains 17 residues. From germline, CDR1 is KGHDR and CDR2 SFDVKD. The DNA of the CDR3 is TGTGCCACCAGTGACCCCATAGGAGCGGGAGGGTCAGATACGCAGTATTTT. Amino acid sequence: CATSDPIGAGGSDTQYF.

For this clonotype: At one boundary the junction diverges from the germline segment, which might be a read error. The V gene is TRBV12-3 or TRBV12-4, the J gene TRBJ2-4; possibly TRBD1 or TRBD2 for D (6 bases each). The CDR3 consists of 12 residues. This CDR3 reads CANSPGANIKYF. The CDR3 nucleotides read TGTGCCAACAGCCCGGGGGCCAACATTAAGTACTTC.

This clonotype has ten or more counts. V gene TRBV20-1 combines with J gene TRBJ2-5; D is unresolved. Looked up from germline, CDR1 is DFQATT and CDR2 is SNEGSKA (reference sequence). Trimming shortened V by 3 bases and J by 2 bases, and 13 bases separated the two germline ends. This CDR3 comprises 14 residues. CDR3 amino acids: CSASPVTRQETQYF. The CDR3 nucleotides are TGCAGTGCTAGTCCGGTCACACGACAAGAGACCCAGTACTTC.

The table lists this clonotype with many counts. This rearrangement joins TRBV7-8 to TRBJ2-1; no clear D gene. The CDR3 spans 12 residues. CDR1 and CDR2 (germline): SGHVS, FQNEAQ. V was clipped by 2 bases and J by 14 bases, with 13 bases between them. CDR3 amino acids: CASSLFLKWKFF. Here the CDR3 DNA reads TGTGCCAGCAGCTTATTCCTAAAGTGGAAGTTCTTC.

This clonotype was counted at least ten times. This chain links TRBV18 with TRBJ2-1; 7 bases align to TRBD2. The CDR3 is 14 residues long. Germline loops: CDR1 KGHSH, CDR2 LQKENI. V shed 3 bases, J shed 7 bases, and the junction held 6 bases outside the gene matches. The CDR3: CASSPQAGPNEQFF. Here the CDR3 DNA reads TGTGCCAGCTCACCGCAAGCGGGGCCAAATGAGCAGTTCTTC.

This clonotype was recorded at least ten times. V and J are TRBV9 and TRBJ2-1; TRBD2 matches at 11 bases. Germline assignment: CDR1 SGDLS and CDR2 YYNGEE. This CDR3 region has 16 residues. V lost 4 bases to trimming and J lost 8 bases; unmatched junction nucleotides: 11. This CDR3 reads CASSILAGAPTHEQFF. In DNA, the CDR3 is TGTGCCAGCAGCATACTAGCGGGAGCCCCTACACATGAGCAGTTCTTC.

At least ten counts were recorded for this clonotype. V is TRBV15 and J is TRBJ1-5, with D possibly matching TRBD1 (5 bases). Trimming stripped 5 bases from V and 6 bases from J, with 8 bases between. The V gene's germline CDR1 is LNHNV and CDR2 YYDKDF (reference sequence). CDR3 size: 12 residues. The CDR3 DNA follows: TGTGCCACCAGCGGCCAGGGTCAGCCCCAGCATTTT. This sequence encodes CATSGQGQPQHF. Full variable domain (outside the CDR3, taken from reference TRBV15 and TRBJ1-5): DAMVIQNPRYQVTQFGKPVTLSCSQTLNHNVMYWYQQKSSQAPKLLFHYYDKDFNNEADTPDNFQSRRPNTSFCFLDIRSPGLGDTAMYLCATSGQGQPQHFGDGTRLSIL.

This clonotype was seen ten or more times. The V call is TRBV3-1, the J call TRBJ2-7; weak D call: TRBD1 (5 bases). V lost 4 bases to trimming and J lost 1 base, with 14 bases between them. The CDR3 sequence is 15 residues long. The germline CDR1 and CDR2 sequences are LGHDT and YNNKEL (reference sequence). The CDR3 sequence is CASSRSRANSYEQYF. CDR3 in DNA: TGTGCCAGCAGCCGGTCCAGGGCGAATTCCTACGAGCAGTACTTC.

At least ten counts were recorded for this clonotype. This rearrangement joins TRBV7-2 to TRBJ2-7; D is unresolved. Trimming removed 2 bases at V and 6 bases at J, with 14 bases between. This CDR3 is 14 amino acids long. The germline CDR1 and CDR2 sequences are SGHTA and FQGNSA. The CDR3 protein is CASSLPQTPGEQYF. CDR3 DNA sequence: TGTGCCAGCAGCTTACCCCAGACACCGGGCGAGCAGTACTTC.

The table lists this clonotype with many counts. CDR3 in DNA: TGTGCCAGCAGCCCTACTAGGACGGCGGCCGGGGAGCTGTTTTTT. Protein sequence: CASSPTRTAAGELFF. This sequence joins TRBV7-3 and TRBJ2-2, with a possible D match to TRBD2 (5 bases). Germline CDR1 is SGHTA and CDR2 is FQGTGA. The CDR3 is 15 amino acids. Trimming stripped 5 bases from V and 6 bases from J, with 16 bases between.

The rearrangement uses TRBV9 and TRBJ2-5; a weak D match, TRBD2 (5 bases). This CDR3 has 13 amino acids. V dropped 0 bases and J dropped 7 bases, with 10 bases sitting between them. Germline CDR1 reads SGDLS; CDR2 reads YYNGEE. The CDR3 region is CASSVEVGRTQYF. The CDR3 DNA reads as TGTGCCAGCAGCGTAGAGGTGGGGAGGACCCAGTACTTC.

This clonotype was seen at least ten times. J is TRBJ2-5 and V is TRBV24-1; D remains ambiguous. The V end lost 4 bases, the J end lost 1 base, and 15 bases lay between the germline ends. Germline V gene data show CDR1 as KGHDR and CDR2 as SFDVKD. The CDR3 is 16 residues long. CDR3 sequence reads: CATSDPKGGTQETQYF. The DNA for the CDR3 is TGTGCCACCAGTGACCCGAAGGGCGGAACCCAAGAGACCCAGTACTTC.

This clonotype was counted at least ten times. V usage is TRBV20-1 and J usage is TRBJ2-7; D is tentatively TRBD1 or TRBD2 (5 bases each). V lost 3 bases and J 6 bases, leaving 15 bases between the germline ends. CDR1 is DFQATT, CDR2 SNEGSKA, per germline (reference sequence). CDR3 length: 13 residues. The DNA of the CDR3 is TGCAGTGCTAGCCCTATGGGGGTGGGCGAGCAGTACTTC. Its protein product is CSASPMGVGEQYF.

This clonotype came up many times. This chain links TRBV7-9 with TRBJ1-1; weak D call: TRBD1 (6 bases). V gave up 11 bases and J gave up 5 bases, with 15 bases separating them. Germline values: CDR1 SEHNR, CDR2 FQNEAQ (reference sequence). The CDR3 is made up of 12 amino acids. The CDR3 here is CAGHRVGTEAFF. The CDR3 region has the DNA TGTGCCGGTCACAGGGTCGGAACTGAAGCTTTCTTT.

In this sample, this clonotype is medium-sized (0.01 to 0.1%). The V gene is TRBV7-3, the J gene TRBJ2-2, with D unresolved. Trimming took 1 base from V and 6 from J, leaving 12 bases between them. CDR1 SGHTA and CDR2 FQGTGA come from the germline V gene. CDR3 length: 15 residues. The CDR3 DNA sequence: TGTGCCAGCAGCTTAAGCGGCCGTATCGCCGGGGAGCTGTTTTTT. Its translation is CASSLSGRIAGELFF.

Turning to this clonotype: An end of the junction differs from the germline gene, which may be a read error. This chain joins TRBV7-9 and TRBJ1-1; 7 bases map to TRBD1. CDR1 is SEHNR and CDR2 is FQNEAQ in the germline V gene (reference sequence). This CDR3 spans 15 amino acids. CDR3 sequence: CVSSILQGRGSEAFF. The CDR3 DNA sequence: TGTGTCAGCAGCATACTACAGGGGCGCGGGTCTGAAGCTTTCTTT.

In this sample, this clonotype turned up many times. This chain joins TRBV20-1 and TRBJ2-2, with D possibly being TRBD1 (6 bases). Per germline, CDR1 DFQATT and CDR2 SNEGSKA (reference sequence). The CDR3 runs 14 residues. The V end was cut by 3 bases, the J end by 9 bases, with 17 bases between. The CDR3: CSASRDTTSRELFF. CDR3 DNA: TGCAGTGCTAGCCGGGACACGACTTCCCGGGAGCTGTTTTTT.

As DNA, the CDR3 is TGTGCCAGCAGCTTAGGGTCTAGCGGGAGGGCGGTCACCTCCTACAATGAGCAGTTCTTC. Translating it yields CASSLGSSGRAVTSYNEQFF. V and J are TRBV11-2 and TRBJ2-1, with 12 bases that match TRBD2. Germline assignment: CDR1 SGHAT and CDR2 FQNNGV. CDR3 length equals 20 residues. The trim removed 1 base at V and 0 bases at J, leaving 10 bases unmatched.

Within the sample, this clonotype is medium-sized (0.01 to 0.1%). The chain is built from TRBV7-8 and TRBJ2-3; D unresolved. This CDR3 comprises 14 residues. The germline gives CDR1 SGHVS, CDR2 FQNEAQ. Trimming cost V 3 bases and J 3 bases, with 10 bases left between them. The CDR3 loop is CASSLDRVTDTQYF. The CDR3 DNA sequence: TGTGCCAGCAGCTTGGACCGGGTAACAGATACGCAGTATTTT.

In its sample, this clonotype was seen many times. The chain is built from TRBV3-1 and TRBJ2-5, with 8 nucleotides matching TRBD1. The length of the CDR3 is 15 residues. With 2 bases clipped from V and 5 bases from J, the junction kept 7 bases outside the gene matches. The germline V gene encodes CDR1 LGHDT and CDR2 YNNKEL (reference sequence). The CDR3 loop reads CASSQYRQGLETQYF. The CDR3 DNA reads TGTGCCAGCAGCCAATATAGACAGGGGTTGGAGACCCAGTACTTC.

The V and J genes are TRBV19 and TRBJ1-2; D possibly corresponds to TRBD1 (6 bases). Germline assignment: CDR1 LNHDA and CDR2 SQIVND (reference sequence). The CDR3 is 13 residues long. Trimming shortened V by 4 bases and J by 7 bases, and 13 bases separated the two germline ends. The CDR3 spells CASSTHRDFGYTF. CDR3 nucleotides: TGTGCCAGTAGTACACACAGGGATTTTGGCTACACCTTC.

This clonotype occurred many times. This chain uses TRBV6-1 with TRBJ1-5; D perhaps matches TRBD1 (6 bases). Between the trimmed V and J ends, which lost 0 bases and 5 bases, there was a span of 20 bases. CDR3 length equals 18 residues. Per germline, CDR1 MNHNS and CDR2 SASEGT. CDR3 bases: TGTGCCAGCAGTGAAGCCGCGGTGGGGGGCGTTAAGGATCAGCCCCAGCATTTT. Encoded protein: CASSEAAVGGVKDQPQHF.

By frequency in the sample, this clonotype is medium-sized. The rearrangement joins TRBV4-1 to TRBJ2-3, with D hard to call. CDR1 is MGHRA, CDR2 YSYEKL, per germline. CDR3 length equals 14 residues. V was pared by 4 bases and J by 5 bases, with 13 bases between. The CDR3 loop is CASSPDRVVDTQYF. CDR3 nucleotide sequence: TGCGCCAGCAGCCCCGACCGGGTCGTAGATACGCAGTATTTT.

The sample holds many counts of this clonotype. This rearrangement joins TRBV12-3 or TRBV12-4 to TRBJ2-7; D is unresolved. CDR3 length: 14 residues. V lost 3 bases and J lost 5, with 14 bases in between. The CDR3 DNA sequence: TGTGCCAGCAGTTTCCCGACGAGGTCCCACGAGCAGTACTTC. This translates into CASSFPTRSHEQYF.